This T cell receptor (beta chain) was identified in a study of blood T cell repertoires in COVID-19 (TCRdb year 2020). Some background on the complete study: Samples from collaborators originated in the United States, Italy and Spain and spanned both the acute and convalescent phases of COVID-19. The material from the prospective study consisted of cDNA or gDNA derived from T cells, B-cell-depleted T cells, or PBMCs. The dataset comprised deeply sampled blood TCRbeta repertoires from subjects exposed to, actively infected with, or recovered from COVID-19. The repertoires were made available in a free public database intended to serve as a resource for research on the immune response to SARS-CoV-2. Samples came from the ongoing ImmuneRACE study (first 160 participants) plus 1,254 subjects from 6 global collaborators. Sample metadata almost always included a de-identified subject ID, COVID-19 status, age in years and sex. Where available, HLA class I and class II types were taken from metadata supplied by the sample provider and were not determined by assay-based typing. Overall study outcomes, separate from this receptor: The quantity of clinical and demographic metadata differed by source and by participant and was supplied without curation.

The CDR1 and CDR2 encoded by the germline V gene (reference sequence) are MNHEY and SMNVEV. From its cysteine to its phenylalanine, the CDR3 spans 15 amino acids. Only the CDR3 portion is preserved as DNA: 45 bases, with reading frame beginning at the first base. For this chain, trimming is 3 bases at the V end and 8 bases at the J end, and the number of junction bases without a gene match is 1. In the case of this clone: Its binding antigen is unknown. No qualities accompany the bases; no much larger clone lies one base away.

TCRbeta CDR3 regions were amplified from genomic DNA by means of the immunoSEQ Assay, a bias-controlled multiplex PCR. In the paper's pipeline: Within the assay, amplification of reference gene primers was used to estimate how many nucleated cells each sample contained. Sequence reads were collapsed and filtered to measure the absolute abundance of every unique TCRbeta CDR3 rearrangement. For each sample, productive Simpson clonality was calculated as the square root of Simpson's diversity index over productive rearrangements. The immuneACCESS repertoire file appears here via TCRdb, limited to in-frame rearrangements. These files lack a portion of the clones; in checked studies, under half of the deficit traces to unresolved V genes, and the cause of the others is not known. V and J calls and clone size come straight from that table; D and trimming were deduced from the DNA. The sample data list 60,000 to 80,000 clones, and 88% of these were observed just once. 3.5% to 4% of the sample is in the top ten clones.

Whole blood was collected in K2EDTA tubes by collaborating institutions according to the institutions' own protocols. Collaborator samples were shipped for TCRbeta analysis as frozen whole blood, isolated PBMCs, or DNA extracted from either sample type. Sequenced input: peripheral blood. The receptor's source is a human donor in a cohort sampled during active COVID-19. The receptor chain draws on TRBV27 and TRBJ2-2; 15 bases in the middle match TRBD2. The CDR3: CASSLGTSGRGELFF. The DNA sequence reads TGTGCCAGCAGTTTGGGGACTAGCGGGAGGGGGGAGCTGTTTTTT.